This is a list of T cell receptor beta chains from one sample in a study of regulatory T cells in long-lasting Graves disease. TCRdb re-analysed the multiplex PCR reads in MiXCR, keeping a single row per CDR3 protein. This sample has a few hundred thousand distinct CDR3 sequences, with approximately 22% found just once. The sequencing here drew on peripheral blood mononuclear cells (PBMCs), taken when the disease was refractory, from a patient treated with antithyroid drugs. These receptors all come from a female donor with Graves disease. CDR3s include the opening cysteine and the closing phenylalanine or tryptophan. The order of the fields is clone size, V gene, D gene, J gene, CDR3 protein, CDR3 DNA. The D gene is left open where the match is weak. Only part of the rows carry a size: once, few, many, or a class if the clone is expanded.

clone_size: many; v_call: TRBV7-2; d_call: NA; j_call: TRBJ1-2; cdr3_aa: CASNPLAGNYGYTF; cdr3_nt: TGTGCCAGCAACCCCCTTGCGGGGAACTATGGCTACACCTTC
clone_size: NA; v_call: TRBV9; d_call: NA; j_call: TRBJ1-2; cdr3_aa: CASSVAGGGGYTF; cdr3_nt: TGTGCCAGCAGCGTAGCCGGAGGTGGTGGCTACACCTTC
clone_size: NA; v_call: TRBV3-1; d_call: NA; j_call: TRBJ2-4; cdr3_aa: CASSQEKGTLAKTIQYF; cdr3_nt: TGTGCCAGCAGCCAAGAAAAAGGAACGTTAGCCAAAACCATTCAGTACTTC
clone_size: few; v_call: TRBV30; d_call: NA; j_call: TRBJ1-1; cdr3_aa: CAWSARRNTEAFF; cdr3_nt: TGTGCCTGGAGTGCAAGGAGGAACACTGAAGCTTTCTTT
clone_size: many; v_call: TRBV28; d_call: TRBD1; j_call: TRBJ1-4; cdr3_aa: CASSYERGPANEKLFF; cdr3_nt: TGTGCCAGCAGCTACGAAAGGGGGCCAGCTAATGAAAAACTGTTTTTT
clone_size: many; v_call: TRBV2; d_call: NA; j_call: TRBJ2-2; cdr3_aa: CASSSEGTSGELFF; cdr3_nt: TGTGCCAGCAGTTCTGAAGGGACATCCGGGGAGCTGTTTTTT
clone_size: NA; v_call: TRBV6-1; d_call: NA; j_call: TRBJ2-7; cdr3_aa: CASSEPQGLEQYF; cdr3_nt: TGTGCCAGCAGCGAGCCCCAGGGGCTCGAGCAGTACTTC
clone_size: NA; v_call: TRBV30; d_call: NA; j_call: TRBJ1-5; cdr3_aa: CAWSLGFASNQPQHF; cdr3_nt: TGTGCCTGGAGTCTAGGGTTTGCTAGCAATCAGCCCCAGCATTTT
clone_size: NA; v_call: TRBV14; d_call: NA; j_call: TRBJ1-2; cdr3_aa: CASSQDVQIDGYTF; cdr3_nt: TGTGCCAGCAGCCAAGATGTGCAGATCGATGGCTACACCTTC
clone_size: many; v_call: TRBV20-1; d_call: TRBD1; j_call: TRBJ1-2; cdr3_aa: CSAEETAPTGTDYGYTF; cdr3_nt: TGCAGTGCTGAAGAAACAGCCCCAACCGGGACAGACTATGGCTACACCTTC
clone_size: many; v_call: TRBV28; d_call: TRBD2; j_call: TRBJ2-2; cdr3_aa: CATASFMGLAGANTGELFF; cdr3_nt: TGTGCCACCGCATCTTTTATGGGACTAGCGGGGGCGAACACCGGGGAGCTGTTTTTT
clone_size: NA; v_call: TRBV20-1; d_call: NA; j_call: TRBJ2-7; cdr3_aa: CSARDFSYEQYF; cdr3_nt: TGCAGTGCTAGAGATTTCTCCTACGAGCAGTACTTC
clone_size: NA; v_call: TRBV15; d_call: NA; j_call: TRBJ1-5; cdr3_aa: CATSRDLVQPQHF; cdr3_nt: TGTGCCACCAGCAGAGATCTGGTTCAGCCCCAGCATTTT
clone_size: NA; v_call: TRBV7-2; d_call: NA; j_call: TRBJ2-7; cdr3_aa: CASSPTWRDGSYEQYF; cdr3_nt: TGTGCCAGCAGCCCTACATGGCGGGACGGCTCCTACGAGCAGTACTTC
clone_size: NA; v_call: TRBV30; d_call: TRBD1; j_call: TRBJ1-2; cdr3_aa: CAWNRDRLLSYGYTF; cdr3_nt: TGTGCCTGGAATAGGGACAGGCTCCTATCCTATGGCTACACCTTC
clone_size: NA; v_call: TRBV24-1; d_call: NA; j_call: TRBJ2-1; cdr3_aa: CATSMTETDYNEQFF; cdr3_nt: TGTGCCACCAGTATGACTGAAACAGACTACAATGAGCAGTTCTTC
clone_size: many; v_call: TRBV28; d_call: NA; j_call: TRBJ2-7; cdr3_aa: CASTDKPTSEQYF; cdr3_nt: TGTGCCAGCACCGACAAACCAACTAGCGAGCAGTACTTC
clone_size: many; v_call: TRBV3-1; d_call: NA; j_call: TRBJ2-5; cdr3_aa: CASSQEWGQQETQYF; cdr3_nt: TGTGCCAGCAGCCAAGAGTGGGGACAACAAGAGACCCAGTACTTC
clone_size: NA; v_call: TRBV6-2/TRBV6-3; d_call: NA; j_call: TRBJ2-1; cdr3_aa: CASSQYGSGDEQFF; cdr3_nt: TGTGCCAGTAGCCAATACGGGAGTGGAGATGAGCAGTTCTTC
clone_size: many; v_call: TRBV10-3; d_call: NA; j_call: TRBJ2-6; cdr3_aa: CAISSPEGKGSGANVLTF; cdr3_nt: TGTGCCATCAGCTCTCCGGAGGGTAAGGGCTCTGGGGCCAACGTCCTGACTTTC
clone_size: many; v_call: TRBV6-1; d_call: TRBD1; j_call: TRBJ2-2; cdr3_aa: CASSAGTGGGELFF; cdr3_nt: TGTGCCAGCAGTGCCGGGACAGGGGGCGGGGAGCTGTTTTTT
clone_size: NA; v_call: TRBV28; d_call: NA; j_call: TRBJ2-2; cdr3_aa: CASSLYPNTGELFF; cdr3_nt: TGTGCCAGCAGTTTATATCCGAACACCGGGGAGCTGTTTTTT
clone_size: many; v_call: TRBV10-3; d_call: NA; j_call: TRBJ1-2; cdr3_aa: CAISDFLGAANYGYTF; cdr3_nt: TGTGCCATCAGTGATTTCCTAGGGGCGGCTAACTATGGCTACACCTTC
clone_size: many; v_call: TRBV3-1; d_call: NA; j_call: TRBJ1-4; cdr3_aa: CASSQAIGGKLFF; cdr3_nt: TGTGCCAGCAGCCAAGCCATCGGGGGAAAACTGTTTTTT
clone_size: NA; v_call: TRBV9; d_call: TRBD2; j_call: TRBJ2-3; cdr3_aa: CASSVSPQSGSGELDTQYF; cdr3_nt: TGTGCCAGCAGCGTTTCCCCCCAGTCGGGGAGCGGGGAACTAGATACGCAGTATTTT
clone_size: NA; v_call: TRBV20-1; d_call: TRBD2; j_call: TRBJ2-7; cdr3_aa: CSAVLGLAGAEQYF; cdr3_nt: TGCAGTGCCGTCCTCGGACTAGCGGGAGCCGAGCAGTACTTC
clone_size: NA; v_call: TRBV6-1; d_call: TRBD1; j_call: TRBJ2-3; cdr3_aa: CASSLDRGQDTQYF; cdr3_nt: TGTGCCAGCAGCCTCGACAGGGGGCAAGATACGCAGTATTTT
clone_size: many; v_call: TRBV6-5; d_call: TRBD1; j_call: TRBJ2-7; cdr3_aa: CASSSRQGDGEQYF; cdr3_nt: TGTGCCAGCAGTTCAAGACAGGGGGATGGCGAGCAGTACTTC
clone_size: NA; v_call: TRBV28; d_call: NA; j_call: TRBJ2-7; cdr3_aa: CASSRQDSYEQYF; cdr3_nt: TGTGCCAGCAGCCGACAGGATTCCTACGAGCAGTACTTC
clone_size: NA; v_call: TRBV2; d_call: NA; j_call: TRBJ2-4; cdr3_aa: CASSEEQGSNIQYF; cdr3_nt: TGTGCCAGCAGTGAAGAACAGGGTAGTAACATTCAGTACTTC
clone_size: many; v_call: TRBV28; d_call: NA; j_call: TRBJ1-5; cdr3_aa: CASSTYNQPQHF; cdr3_nt: TGTGCCAGCAGCACGTACAATCAGCCCCAGCATTTT
clone_size: NA; v_call: TRBV7-2; d_call: TRBD1; j_call: TRBJ1-3; cdr3_aa: CASSRDRAGNTIYF; cdr3_nt: TGTGCCAGCAGCCGTGACAGGGCTGGAAACACCATATATTTT
clone_size: many; v_call: TRBV20-1; d_call: TRBD1; j_call: TRBJ1-1; cdr3_aa: CSAPGGDRTEAFF; cdr3_nt: TGCAGTGCTCCGGGGGGGGACAGGACTGAAGCTTTCTTT
clone_size: many; v_call: TRBV27; d_call: TRBD1; j_call: TRBJ2-7; cdr3_aa: CASSPGTGFSYEQYF; cdr3_nt: TGTGCCAGCAGTCCGGGGACAGGATTCTCCTACGAGCAGTACTTC
clone_size: many; v_call: TRBV6-2/TRBV6-3; d_call: NA; j_call: TRBJ2-1; cdr3_aa: CASSYLFGVYNEQFF; cdr3_nt: TGTGCCAGCAGTTATCTGTTCGGGGTCTACAATGAGCAGTTCTTC
clone_size: few; v_call: TRBV12-3/TRBV12-4; d_call: TRBD2; j_call: TRBJ2-7; cdr3_aa: CASTSGGESSYEQYF; cdr3_nt: TGTGCCAGCACCTCGGGGGGGGAGAGCTCCTACGAGCAGTACTTC
clone_size: NA; v_call: TRBV20-1; d_call: TRBD1; j_call: TRBJ1-4; cdr3_aa: CSAPGTATNEKLFF; cdr3_nt: TGCAGTGCCCCGGGGACAGCAACTAATGAAAAACTGTTTTTT
clone_size: many; v_call: TRBV12-3/TRBV12-4; d_call: TRBD1; j_call: TRBJ2-5; cdr3_aa: CASSLLQRQGKETQYF; cdr3_nt: TGTGCCAGCAGTTTACTTCAGCGACAGGGCAAGGAGACCCAGTACTTC
clone_size: many; v_call: TRBV7-2; d_call: TRBD1; j_call: TRBJ1-1; cdr3_aa: CASSWTGRAEAFF; cdr3_nt: TGTGCCAGCAGCTGGACAGGGAGGGCTGAAGCTTTCTTT
clone_size: NA; v_call: TRBV14; d_call: NA; j_call: TRBJ1-1; cdr3_aa: CASSQLRFNTEAFF; cdr3_nt: TGTGCCAGCAGCCAATTAAGATTTAACACTGAAGCTTTCTTT